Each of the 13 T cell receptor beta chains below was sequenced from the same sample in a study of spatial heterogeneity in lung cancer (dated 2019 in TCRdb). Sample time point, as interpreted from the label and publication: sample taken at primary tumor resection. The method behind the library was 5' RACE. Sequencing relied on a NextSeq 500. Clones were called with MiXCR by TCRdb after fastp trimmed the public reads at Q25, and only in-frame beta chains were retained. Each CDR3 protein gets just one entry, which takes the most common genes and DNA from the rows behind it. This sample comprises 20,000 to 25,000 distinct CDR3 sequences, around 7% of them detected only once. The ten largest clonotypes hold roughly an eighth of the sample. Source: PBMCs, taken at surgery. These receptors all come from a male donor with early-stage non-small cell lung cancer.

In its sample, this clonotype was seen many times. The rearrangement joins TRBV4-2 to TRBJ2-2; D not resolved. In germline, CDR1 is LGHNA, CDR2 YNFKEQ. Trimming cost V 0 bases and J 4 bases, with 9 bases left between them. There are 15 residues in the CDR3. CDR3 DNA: TGTGCCAGCAGCCAAGATATGAGTGTCACCGGGGAGCTGTTTTTT. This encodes CASSQDMSVTGELFF.

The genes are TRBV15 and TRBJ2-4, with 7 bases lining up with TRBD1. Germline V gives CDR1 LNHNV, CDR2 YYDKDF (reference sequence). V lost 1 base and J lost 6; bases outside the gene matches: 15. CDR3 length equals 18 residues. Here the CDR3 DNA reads TGTGCCACCAGCAGAGCCCCCCTCGTTACAGGGGAAGGAAACATTCAGTACTTC. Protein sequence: CATSRAPLVTGEGNIQYF.

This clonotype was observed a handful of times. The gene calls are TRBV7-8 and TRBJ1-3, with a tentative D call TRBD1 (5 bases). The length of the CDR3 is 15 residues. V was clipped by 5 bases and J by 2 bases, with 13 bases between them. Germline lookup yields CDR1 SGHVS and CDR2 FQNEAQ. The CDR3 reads CASSPGGGTGNTIYF. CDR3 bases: TGTGCCAGCAGCCCCGGGGGAGGGACTGGAAACACCATATATTTT.

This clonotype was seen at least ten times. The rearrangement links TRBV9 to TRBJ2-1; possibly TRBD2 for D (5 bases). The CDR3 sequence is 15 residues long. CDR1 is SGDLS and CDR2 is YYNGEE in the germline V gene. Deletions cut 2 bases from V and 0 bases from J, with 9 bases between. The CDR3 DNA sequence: TGTGCCAGCAGCGTCCGAGGGAGCTCCTACAATGAGCAGTTCTTC. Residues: CASSVRGSSYNEQFF.

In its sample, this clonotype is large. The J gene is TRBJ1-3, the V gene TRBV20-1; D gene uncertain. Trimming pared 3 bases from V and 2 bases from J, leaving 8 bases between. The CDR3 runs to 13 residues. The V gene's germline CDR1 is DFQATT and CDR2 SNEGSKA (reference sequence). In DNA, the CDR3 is TGCAGTGCTAGTGCAGGAGCTGGAAACACCATATATTTT. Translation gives CSASAGAGNTIYF.

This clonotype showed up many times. CDR3 loop: CASSGGDLVEKLFF. DNA for the CDR3: TGTGCCAGCAGTGGAGGGGACCTTGTGGAAAAACTGTTTTTT. The rearrangement uses TRBV28 and TRBJ1-4; possible D gene TRBD1, 5 bases. Germline V gene sequence: CDR1 MDHEN, CDR2 SYDVKM. Trimming removed 5 bases at V and 8 bases at J, with 15 bases between. CDR3 size: 14 residues. Filled out from reference TRBV28 and TRBJ1-4, the complete variable domain reads DVKVTQSSRYLVKRTGEKVFLECVQDMDHENMFWYRQDPGLGLRLIYFSYDVKMKEKGDIPEGYSVSREKKERFSLILESASTNQTSMYLCASSGGDLVEKLFFGSGTQLSVL.

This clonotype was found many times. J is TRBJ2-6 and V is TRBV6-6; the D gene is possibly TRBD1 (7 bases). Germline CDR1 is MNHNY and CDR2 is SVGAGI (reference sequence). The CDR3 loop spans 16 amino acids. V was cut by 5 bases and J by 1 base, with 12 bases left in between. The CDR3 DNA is TGTGCCAGCAGTAGACAGGGACTTTCTGGGGCCAACGTCCTGACTTTC. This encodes CASSRQGLSGANVLTF.

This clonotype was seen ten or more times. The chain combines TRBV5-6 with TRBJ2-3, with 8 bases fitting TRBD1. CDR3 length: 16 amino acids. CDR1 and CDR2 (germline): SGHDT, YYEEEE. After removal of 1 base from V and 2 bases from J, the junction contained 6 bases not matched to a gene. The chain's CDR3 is CASSLTQGAFTDTQYF. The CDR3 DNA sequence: TGTGCCAGCAGCTTGACGCAGGGGGCCTTCACAGATACGCAGTATTTT.

CDR3 loop: CASSLGQGRYNEQFF. The CDR3 DNA is TGTGCCAGCAGCTTAGGACAGGGCCGCTACAATGAGCAGTTCTTC. The chain has TRBV7-9 and TRBJ2-1; 7 nucleotides line up with TRBD1. The CDR3 length is 15 residues. Germline CDR1 and CDR2: SEHNR and FQNEAQ (reference sequence). The V segment lost 1 base and the J segment 3 bases; nucleotides outside the gene matches: 3.

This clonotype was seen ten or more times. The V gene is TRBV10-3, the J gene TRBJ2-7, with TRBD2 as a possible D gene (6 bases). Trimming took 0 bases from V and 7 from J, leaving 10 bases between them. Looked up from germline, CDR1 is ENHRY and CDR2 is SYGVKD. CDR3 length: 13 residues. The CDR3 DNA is TGTGCCATCAGTGAGTCGATGGGGGGAGAGCAGTACTTC. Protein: CAISESMGGEQYF.

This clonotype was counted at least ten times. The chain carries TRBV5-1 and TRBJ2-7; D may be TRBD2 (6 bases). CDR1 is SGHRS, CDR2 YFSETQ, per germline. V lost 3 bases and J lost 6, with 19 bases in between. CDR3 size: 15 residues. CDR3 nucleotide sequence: TGCGCCAGCAGCTGGCGGGACGGTCTAAGTTCCGAGCAGTACTTC. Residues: CASSWRDGLSSEQYF. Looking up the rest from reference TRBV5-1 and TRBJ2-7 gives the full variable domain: KAGVTQTPRYLIKTRGQQVTLSCSPISGHRSVSWYQQTPGQGLQFLFEYFSETQRNKGNFPGRFSGRQFSNSRSEMNVSTLELGDSALYLCASSWRDGLSSEQYFGPGTRLTVT.

Written as DNA, the CDR3 is TGTGCCAGCAGCTTAGCAGGGGATCTTACCTACAATGAGCAGTTCTTC. It is translated as CASSLAGDLTYNEQFF. The gene calls are TRBV7-2 and TRBJ2-1; D is possibly TRBD1 (5 bases). This CDR3 contains 16 residues. The V gene lost 0 bases and the J gene lost 2 bases, with 11 bases spanning the gap. Germline CDR1 reads SGHTA; CDR2 reads FQGNSA.

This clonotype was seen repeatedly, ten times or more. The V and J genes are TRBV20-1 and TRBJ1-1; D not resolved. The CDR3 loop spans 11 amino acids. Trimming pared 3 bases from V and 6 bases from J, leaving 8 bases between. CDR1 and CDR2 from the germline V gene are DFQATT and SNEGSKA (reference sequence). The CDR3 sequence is CSASPGSEAFF. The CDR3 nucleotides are TGCAGTGCTAGTCCGGGTTCTGAAGCTTTCTTT.